Each of the 24 T cell receptor beta chains below was sequenced from the same sample in a study of blood T cell repertoires in COVID-19 (dated by TCRdb to 2020 to 2021). Preparation of the library involved the immunoSEQ multiplex PCR assay. TCRdb stores this immuneACCESS table with in-frame sequences only. Part of the clones is absent; in the studies checked, under half of the shortfall reflects unresolved V genes, and no reason is known for the rest. Within this sample are 150,000 to 200,000 clones, with 88% of them counted one time only. Clones ranked in the top ten supply 6% of the sample. Sequenced material: peripheral blood. The receptors originated from a man aged 40-49 years with active or convalescent COVID-19.

The chain uses TRBV19 and TRBJ1-1; a weak D match, TRBD1 (5 bases). CDR3 size: 14 residues. CDR1 is LNHDA, CDR2 SQIVND, per germline (reference sequence). With 3 bases removed from V and 6 bases from J, the gap between germline ends came to 14 bases. This CDR3 is CASSILGGQSEAFF. CDR3 sequence (DNA): TGTGCCAGTAGTATTCTCGGGGGTCAGTCTGAAGCTTTCTTT.

The chain recombines TRBV7-2 with TRBJ1-2; maybe TRBD1 (5 bases). With 1 base removed from V and 4 bases from J, the gap between germline ends came to 13 bases. The CDR3 runs 15 residues. The germline CDR1 and CDR2 sequences are SGHTA and FQGNSA. The CDR3 DNA follows: TGTGCCAGCAGCTTAGGGTCAGGGTTAGGCTATGGCTACACCTTC. Protein: CASSLGSGLGYGYTF.

The chain employs TRBV15 and TRBJ2-5; a possible D gene is TRBD1 (6 bases). CDR3 size: 15 residues. CDR1 is LNHNV and CDR2 is YYDKDF in the germline V gene (reference sequence). The V and J ends lost 4 bases and 2 bases respectively, with 14 bases between them. This chain's CDR3 is CATSKRLGTQETQYF. The CDR3 DNA follows: TGTGCCACCAGCAAGAGGTTGGGGACACAAGAGACCCAGTACTTC. The full variable domain, with the rest looked up from reference TRBV15 and TRBJ2-5, is DAMVIQNPRYQVTQFGKPVTLSCSQTLNHNVMYWYQQKSSQAPKLLFHYYDKDFNNEADTPDNFQSRRPNTSFCFLDIRSPGLGDTAMYLCATSKRLGTQETQYFGPGTRLLVL.

This sequence joins TRBV7-9 and TRBJ1-6, with D perhaps TRBD1 (6 bases). The CDR3 sequence is 14 residues long. The germline V and J ends were trimmed by 4 bases and 5 bases, with 9 bases remaining between them. Germline lookup yields CDR1 SEHNR and CDR2 FQNEAQ (reference sequence). The CDR3 DNA is TGTGCCAGCAGCTCCGGACAGAATAATTCACCCCTCCACTTT. Its protein is CASSSGQNNSPLHF.

The chain links TRBV27 to TRBJ1-4; D unclear. This CDR3 has 14 residues. Trimming cost V 3 bases and J 0 bases, with 5 bases left between them. CDR1 is MNHEY, CDR2 SMNVEV, per germline (reference sequence). As DNA, the CDR3 is TGTGCCAGCAGTTTCGGTGCAACTAATGAAAAACTGTTTTTT. This codes for CASSFGATNEKLFF.

The chain joins TRBV19 to TRBJ2-7; the match to TRBD1 covers 10 bases. Germline CDR1 reads LNHDA; CDR2 reads SQIVND (reference sequence). The CDR3 covers 15 residues. V shed 4 bases, J shed 5 bases, and the junction held 8 bases outside the gene matches. CDR3 in amino acids: CASSTSGTGDHEQYF. CDR3 DNA: TGTGCCAGTAGTACGTCCGGGACAGGGGACCACGAGCAGTACTTC.

The DNA for the CDR3 is TGTGCCAGTAGTATCTCGGGGGGCGTCACCGGGGAGCTGTTTTTT. Encoded protein: CASSISGGVTGELFF. The chain is built from TRBV19 and TRBJ2-2; a weak D match, TRBD2 (7 bases). CDR1 LNHDA and CDR2 SQIVND come from the germline V gene (reference sequence). The CDR3 has 15 residues. V lost 3 bases and J 4 bases, leaving 12 bases between the germline ends.

The genes are TRBV11-1 and TRBJ1-1; no reliable D call. This CDR3 has 13 residues. Trimming pared 0 bases from V and 5 bases from J, leaving 7 bases between. CDR1 SGHAT and CDR2 FQDESV come from the germline V gene (reference sequence). CDR3 DNA: TGTGCCAGCAGCTTAGCTGAGATTACTGAAGCTTTCTTT. As protein: CASSLAEITEAFF.

The CDR3: CASMVIAGDIAKNIQYF. CDR3 nucleotide sequence: TGTGCCAGCATGGTCATCGCGGGGGATATAGCCAAAAACATTCAGTACTTC. The chain has TRBV2 and TRBJ2-4; 7 positions match TRBD2. Germline V lookup: CDR1 SNHLY, CDR2 FYNNEI. The CDR3 is 17 amino acids. With 7 bases clipped from V and 0 bases from J, the junction kept 12 bases outside the gene matches.

The chain joins TRBV19 to TRBJ2-4, with a tentative D call TRBD1 (6 bases). In germline, CDR1 is LNHDA, CDR2 SQIVND (reference sequence). The CDR3 extends over 15 amino acids. Deletions cut 5 bases from V and 0 bases from J, with 11 bases between. In nucleotides, the CDR3 is TGTGCCAGTAGTCAGGACAGTCGAGCCAAAAACATTCAGTACTTC. Its protein product is CASSQDSRAKNIQYF.

V usage is TRBV3-1 (or the pseudogene TRBV3-2) and J usage is TRBJ1-1; D may be TRBD1 (6 bases). The CDR3 is made up of 13 amino acids. Germline V gives CDR1 LGHDT, CDR2 YNNKEL (reference sequence). Trimming stripped 1 base from V and 5 bases from J, with 8 bases between. The DNA of the CDR3 is TGTGCCAGCAGCCAAGTAAGGGGGACTGAAGCTTTCTTT. Protein product: CASSQVRGTEAFF.

The chain combines TRBV6-5 with TRBJ1-1, with D possibly being TRBD1 (6 bases). Trimming took off 5 bases at V and 0 bases at J, with 13 bases between the two ends. Germline CDR1 and CDR2: MNHEY and SVGAGI. This CDR3 region has 15 residues. CDR3 region: CASSRGTKMNTEAFF. The CDR3 DNA follows: TGTGCCAGCAGTAGGGGGACAAAAATGAACACTGAAGCTTTCTTT.

This sequence joins TRBV10-1 and TRBJ2-1; TRBD2 might be the D (6 bases). This CDR3 spans 15 amino acids. Germline V gives CDR1 WNHNN, CDR2 SYGVQD (reference sequence). Deletions cut 1 base from V and 0 bases from J, with 7 bases between. The CDR3 nucleotides are TGCGCCAGCAGTGAGTGGGACTTCTCCTACAATGAGCAGTTCTTC. It is translated as CASSEWDFSYNEQFF.

The chain joins TRBV19 to TRBJ2-7; TRBD1 agrees at 7 bases. CDR1 is LNHDA, CDR2 SQIVND, per germline (reference sequence). This CDR3 has 14 residues. J was trimmed by 4 bases and V by 4 bases; bases with no gene match: 7. This CDR3 reads CASSTRDSEYEQYF. CDR3 sequence (DNA): TGTGCCAGTAGTACCCGGGACAGCGAGTACGAGCAGTACTTC.

This rearrangement joins TRBV9 to TRBJ1-1; 9 positions match TRBD1. This CDR3 comprises 15 residues. CDR1 is SGDLS and CDR2 is YYNGEE in the germline V gene. J was trimmed by 4 bases and V by 5 bases; bases with no gene match: 9. Written as DNA, the CDR3 is TGTGCCAGCAGAGCCGGGACAGGGTTCGCCACTGAAGCTTTCTTT. It yields the protein CASRAGTGFATEAFF.

This chain connects TRBV4-3 to TRBJ2-6, with TRBD2 matching 10 bases. With V trimmed by 5 bases and J by 0 bases, 16 bases remained unmatched. CDR3 length equals 21 residues. Per germline, CDR1 LGHNA and CDR2 YSLEER. The CDR3 spells CASSKGGPSGGFYSGANVLTF. The DNA of the CDR3 is TGCGCCAGCAGCAAAGGAGGCCCTAGCGGGGGCTTTTACTCTGGGGCCAACGTCCTGACTTTC.

This chain joins TRBV30 and TRBJ2-7; D not certain. Germline V gives CDR1 GTSNPN, CDR2 SVGIG (reference sequence). This CDR3 is 12 amino acids long. The V end was cut by 4 bases, the J end by 3 bases, with 10 bases between. CDR3 region: CAWTRVDYEQYF. The CDR3 DNA is TGTGCCTGGACTAGAGTAGACTACGAGCAGTACTTC.

The genes are TRBV10-3 and TRBJ2-1; 9 positions match TRBD1. The CDR3 is 14 amino acids. J gave up 5 bases and V 6 bases, and 5 bases lay outside the gene matches. The V gene's germline CDR1 is ENHRY and CDR2 SYGVKD. CDR3 in amino acids: CAISARTGDNEQFF. The CDR3 DNA reads TGTGCCATCAGCGCCCGGACAGGGGACAATGAGCAGTTCTTC.

The rearrangement joins TRBV19 to TRBJ2-3; a weak D match, TRBD1 (5 bases). Germline assignment: CDR1 LNHDA and CDR2 SQIVND (reference sequence). The CDR3 sequence is 14 residues long. V was pared by 4 bases and J by 3 bases, with 11 bases between. CDR3 amino acids: CASSTPTETDTQYF. The CDR3 DNA follows: TGTGCCAGTAGTACCCCGACAGAAACAGATACGCAGTATTTT.

The CDR3 loop is CASSQNNEQFF. The CDR3 DNA is TGTGCCAGCAGCCAGAACAATGAGCAGTTCTTC. The gene calls are TRBV5-6 and TRBJ2-1; D remains ambiguous. This CDR3 has 11 amino acids. Germline V CDR1 and CDR2: SGHDT, YYEEEE. Trimming pared 4 bases from V and 5 bases from J, leaving 4 bases between.

The chain employs TRBV11-2 and TRBJ2-3; no reliable D call. This CDR3 region has 12 residues. The V gene lost 2 bases and the J gene lost 3 bases, with 3 bases spanning the gap. Germline V lookup: CDR1 SGHAT, CDR2 FQNNGV. For the CDR3, the DNA is TGTGCCAGCAGCTTAACTACAGATACGCAGTATTTT. Translated: CASSLTTDTQYF.

This sequence joins TRBV30 and TRBJ1-2, with 12 bases lining up with TRBD1. The germline gives CDR1 GTSNPN, CDR2 SVGIG (reference sequence). The CDR3 has 16 amino acids. After removal of 4 bases from V and 5 bases from J, the junction contained 11 bases not matched to a gene. CDR3 nucleotides: TGTGCCTGGAACCCCGGGACAGGGGGCATTCAATATGGCTACACCTTC. Translated: CAWNPGTGGIQYGYTF.

The gene calls are TRBV19 and TRBJ1-5; 7 nucleotides align to TRBD1. Per germline, CDR1 LNHDA and CDR2 SQIVND (reference sequence). V trimming: 5 bases; J trimming: 6 bases; junction bases outside the gene matches: 13. The CDR3 totals 16 residues. CDR3 sequence reads: CASSPQGRGAFQPQHF. The CDR3 coding sequence is TGTGCCAGTAGTCCCCAGGGCAGGGGGGCGTTTCAGCCCCAGCATTTT.

The chain joins TRBV5-1 to TRBJ1-4, with 10 bases matching TRBD1. CDR3 length: 15 residues. Germline trimming cut 4 bases from V and 5 bases from J; bases unmatched to any gene: 5. The germline gives CDR1 SGHRS, CDR2 YFSETQ. CDR3 region: CASSPRTGGNEKLFF. CDR3 DNA sequence: TGCGCCAGCAGCCCCAGGACAGGGGGGAATGAAAAACTGTTTTTT.